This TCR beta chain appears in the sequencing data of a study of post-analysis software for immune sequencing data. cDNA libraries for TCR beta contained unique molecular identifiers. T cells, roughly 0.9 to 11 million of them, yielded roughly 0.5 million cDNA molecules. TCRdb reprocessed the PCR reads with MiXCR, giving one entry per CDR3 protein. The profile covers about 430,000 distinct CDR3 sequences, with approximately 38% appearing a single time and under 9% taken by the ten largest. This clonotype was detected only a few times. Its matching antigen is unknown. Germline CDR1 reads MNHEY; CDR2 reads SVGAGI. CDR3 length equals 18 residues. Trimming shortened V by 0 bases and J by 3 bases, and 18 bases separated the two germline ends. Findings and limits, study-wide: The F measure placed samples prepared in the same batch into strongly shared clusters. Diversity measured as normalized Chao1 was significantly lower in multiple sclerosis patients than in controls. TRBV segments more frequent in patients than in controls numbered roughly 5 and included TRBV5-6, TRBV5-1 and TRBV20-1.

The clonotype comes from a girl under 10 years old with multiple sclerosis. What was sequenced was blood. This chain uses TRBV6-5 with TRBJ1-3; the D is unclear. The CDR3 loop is CASSYSSPAGEGGNTIYF. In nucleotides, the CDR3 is TGTGCCAGCAGTTACTCGAGTCCGGCAGGCGAGGGTGGAAACACCATATATTTT.